What follows describes a single TCR beta chain. Its recognized antigen is unknown. Base qualities are not recorded, but no much larger clone differs from it by a single base. This sample was included in a study of resident and recirculating memory T cells in vitiligo (dated by TCRdb to between 2017 and 2018). Context from the whole study: The study took epidermis from shave biopsies of two lesional and two nonlesional sites, plus PBMCs, from each of 3 stable vitiligo patients for TCR beta sequencing. Without cell sorting, samples were homogenized immediately before genomic DNA was extracted using the Qiagen DNeasy Blood & Tissue Kit. Human TCR beta sequencing was used to test whether specific clones in lesional vitiligo skin differed from clones in nonlesional skin and blood. Study-wide findings and limitations: No unique dominant TCR clone was detected, and variation in clonality was observed among vitiligo lesions. Mechanistic studies in the future are needed to assess how much the detected T cell clones and the human Trm pools versus Tcm pools each contribute. Even within a single patient, overlap and correlation analysis found no significant repertoire overlap between any biopsies apart from each lesion compared with itself. TCR sequences were not shared across biopsy sites or across patients, which suggests that different T cell clones infiltrate different lesions, a pattern described as private specificity.

Vitiligo counted as stable when lesions had not changed during the previous 6 months. To count as stable, patients also needed to show no confetti depigmentation, which is a clinical sign of active vitiligo. Any patient who had received treatment in the previous three months was excluded. PBMCs were isolated from heparinized blood by Ficoll density gradient centrifugation and then flash-frozen. TCR beta chains were amplified from genomic DNA using the immunoSEQ hsTCRB kit. TCR beta libraries were sequenced on an Illumina MiSeq instrument by the immunoSEQ service. The published analysis was carried out like this. Repertoire data were analyzed using the immunoSEQ Analyzer. The clones in this table, taken by TCRdb from immuneACCESS, are in-frame only. Not every clone is retained; where verified, under half of the shortfall comes from an unresolved V gene, and the cause of the rest is unknown. V and J calls and clone size are as listed in that table; D and trimming were resolved from the DNA. For this sample the table gives roughly 80,000 clones, of which just over 90% were detected only once. The ten top clones hold more than 5% of the sample.

CDR1 is given as SGHVS and CDR2 as FQNEAQ, both from the germline V gene. V lost 4 bases and J lost 0 bases; the stretch between them is 12 bases long. The CDR3, cysteine through phenylalanine, is 15 amino acids long. The only DNA kept is the CDR3, 45 bases in frame from the first base. This clonotype was obtained from a male donor with vitiligo. Material: blood. The V and J genes are TRBV7-8 and TRBJ1-2, with TRBD1 as a weak D call on 5 bases. The DNA sequence is as follows: TGTGCCAGCAGCTCAACAGGAGGGGCTAACTATGGCTACACCTTC. Translation gives CASSSTGGANYGYTF.